The 2 T cell receptor beta chains presented below share a single source sample, sequenced in a study of B cell selection in AIRE deficiency. CD4+CD127+ cells were sorted as the conventional CD4 T cells. Sequencing was performed with immunoSEQ multiplex PCR; in TCRdb, only in-frame clones are kept and a portion is missing. The sample contains 20,000 to 30,000 clones, around 96% of which appear only once. The specimen was CD4+CD127+ conventional T cells sorted from PBMCs. These receptors came from a human donor in good health.

The chain carries TRBV2 and TRBJ2-7; TRBD2 matches at 10 bases. Germline V gives CDR1 SNHLY, CDR2 FYNNEI. Trimming cost V 6 bases and J 0 bases; bases outside gene matches: 5. The CDR3 length is 15 residues. The CDR3 DNA sequence: TGTGCCAGCAGCATAGCGGGGGGACTCTCCTACGAGCAGTACTTC. Amino acid sequence: CASSIAGGLSYEQYF.

The rearrangement links TRBV7-8 to TRBJ1-2, with 7 bases identical to TRBD1. V lost 4 bases, J lost 4 bases, and 6 bases stayed unmatched. The CDR3 sequence is 14 residues long. The V gene's germline CDR1 is SGHVS and CDR2 FQNEAQ. CDR3 protein: CASSWGQLLYGYTF. Written as DNA, the CDR3 is TGTGCCAGCAGCTGGGGACAGCTTCTCTATGGCTACACCTTC. The whole variable domain, filled in from reference TRBV7-8 and TRBJ1-2, reads GAGVSQSPRYKVAKRGQDVALRCDPISGHVSLFWYQQALGQGPEFLTYFQNEAQLDKSGLPSDRFFAERPEGSVSTLKIQRTQQEDSAVYLCASSWGQLLYGYTFGSGTRLTVV.